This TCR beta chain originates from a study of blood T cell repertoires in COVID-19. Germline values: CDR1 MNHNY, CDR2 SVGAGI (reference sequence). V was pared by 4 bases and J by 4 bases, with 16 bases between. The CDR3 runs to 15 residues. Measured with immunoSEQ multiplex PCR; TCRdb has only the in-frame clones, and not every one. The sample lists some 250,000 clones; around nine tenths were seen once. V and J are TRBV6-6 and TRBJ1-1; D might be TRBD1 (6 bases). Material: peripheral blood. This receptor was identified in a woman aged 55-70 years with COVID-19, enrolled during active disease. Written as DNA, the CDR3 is TGTGCCAGCAGTTCCCCGGGGCAGGGGACCACTGAAGCTTTCTTT. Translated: CASSSPGQGTTEAFF.